The following is a T cell receptor (beta chain) sequence with its context. Its target is unknown. This sample is part of a study of cytotoxic CD8 clonotypes in ibrutinib-treated CLL. As for the study in general: Partial response occurred in approximately 24 patients and complete response in 2; at median approximately 68 months, around 15 remained remitted and some twelve progressed.

The CDR3 is made up of 17 amino acids. Germline V CDR1 and CDR2: MNHEY, SMNVEV (reference sequence). J gave up 1 base and V 5 bases, and 9 bases lay outside the gene matches. General study results and limits: Under treatment, the uncommon public clonotypes either contracted or remained stable.

The repertoire was sequenced with immunoSEQ multiplex PCR; TCRdb's copy has only in-frame clones and lacks some. The repertoire includes 150,000 to 250,000 clones, roughly 72% of them detected once, and about an eighth sits in the top ten. The starting material was PBMCs, obtained after 24 months of ibrutinib treatment. The sequence was obtained from a human donor with chronic lymphocytic leukemia. The chain employs TRBV27 and TRBJ1-5; 9 nucleotides agree with TRBD1. The CDR3 loop is CASSAARTGVSNQPQHF. In nucleotides, the CDR3 is TGTGCCAGCAGTGCAGCCAGGACAGGGGTAAGCAATCAGCCCCAGCATTTT.